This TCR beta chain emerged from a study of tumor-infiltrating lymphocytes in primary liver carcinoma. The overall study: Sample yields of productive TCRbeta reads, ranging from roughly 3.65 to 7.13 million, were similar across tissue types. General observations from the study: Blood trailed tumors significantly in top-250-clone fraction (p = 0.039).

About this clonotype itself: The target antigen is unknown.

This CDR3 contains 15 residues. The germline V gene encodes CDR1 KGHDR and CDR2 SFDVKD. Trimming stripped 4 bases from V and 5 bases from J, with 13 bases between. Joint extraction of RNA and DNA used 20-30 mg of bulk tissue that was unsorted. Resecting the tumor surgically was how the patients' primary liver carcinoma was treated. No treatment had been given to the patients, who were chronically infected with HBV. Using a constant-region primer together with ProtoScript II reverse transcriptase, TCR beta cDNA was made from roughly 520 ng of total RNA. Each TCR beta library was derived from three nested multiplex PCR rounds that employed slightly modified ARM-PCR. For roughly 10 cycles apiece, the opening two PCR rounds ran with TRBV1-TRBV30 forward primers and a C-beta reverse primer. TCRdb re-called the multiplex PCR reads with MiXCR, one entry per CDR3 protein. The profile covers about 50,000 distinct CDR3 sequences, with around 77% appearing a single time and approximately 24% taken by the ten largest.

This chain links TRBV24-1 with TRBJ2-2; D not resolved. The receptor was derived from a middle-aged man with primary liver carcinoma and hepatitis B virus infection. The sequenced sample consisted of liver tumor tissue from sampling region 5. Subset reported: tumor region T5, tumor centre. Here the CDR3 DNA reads TGTGCCACCAGTGAAGGAGATTACAAGACCGGGGAGCTGTTTTTT. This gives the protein CATSEGDYKTGELFF.